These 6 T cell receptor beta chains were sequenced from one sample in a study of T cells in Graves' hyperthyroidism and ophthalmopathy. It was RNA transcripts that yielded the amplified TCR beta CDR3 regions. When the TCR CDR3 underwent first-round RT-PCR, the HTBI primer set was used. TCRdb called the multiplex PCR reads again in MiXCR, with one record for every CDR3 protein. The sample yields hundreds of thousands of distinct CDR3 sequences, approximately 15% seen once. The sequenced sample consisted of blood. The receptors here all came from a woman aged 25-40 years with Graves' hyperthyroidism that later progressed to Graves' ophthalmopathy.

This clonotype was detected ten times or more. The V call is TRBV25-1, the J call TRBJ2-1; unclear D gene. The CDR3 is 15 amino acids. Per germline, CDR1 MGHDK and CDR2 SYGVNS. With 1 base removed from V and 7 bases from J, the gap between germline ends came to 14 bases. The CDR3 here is CASSESDLIGNEQFF. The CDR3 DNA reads TGTGCCAGCAGTGAATCCGATTTAATTGGGAATGAGCAGTTCTTC. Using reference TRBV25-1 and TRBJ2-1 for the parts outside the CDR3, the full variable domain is EADIYQTPRYLVIGTGKKITLECSQTMGHDKMYWYQQDPGMELHLIHYSYGVNSTEKGDLSSESTVSRIRTEHFPLTLESARPSHTSQYLCASSESDLIGNEQFFGPGTRLTVL.

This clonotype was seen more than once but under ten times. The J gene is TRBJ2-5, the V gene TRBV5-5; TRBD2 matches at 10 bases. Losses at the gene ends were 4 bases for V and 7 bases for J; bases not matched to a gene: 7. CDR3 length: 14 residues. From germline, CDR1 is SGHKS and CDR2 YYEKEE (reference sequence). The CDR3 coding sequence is TGTGCCAGCAGCCTACAGCTAGCGGGAGCGACCCAGTACTTC. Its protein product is CASSLQLAGATQYF.

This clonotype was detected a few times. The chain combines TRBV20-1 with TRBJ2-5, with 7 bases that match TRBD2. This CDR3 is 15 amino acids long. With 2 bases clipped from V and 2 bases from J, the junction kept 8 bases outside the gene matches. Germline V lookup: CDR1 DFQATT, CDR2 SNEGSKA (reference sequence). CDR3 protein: CSARWAGAGQETQYF. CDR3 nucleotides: TGCAGTGCTAGATGGGCGGGAGCGGGACAAGAGACCCAGTACTTC.

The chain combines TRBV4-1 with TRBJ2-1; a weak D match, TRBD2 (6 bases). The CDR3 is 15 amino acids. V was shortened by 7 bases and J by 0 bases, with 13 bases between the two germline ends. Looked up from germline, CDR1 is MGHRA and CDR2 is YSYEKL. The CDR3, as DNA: TGCGCCAGCAACCCAGGGACTTCCTCCTACAATGAGCAGTTCTTC. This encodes CASNPGTSSYNEQFF.

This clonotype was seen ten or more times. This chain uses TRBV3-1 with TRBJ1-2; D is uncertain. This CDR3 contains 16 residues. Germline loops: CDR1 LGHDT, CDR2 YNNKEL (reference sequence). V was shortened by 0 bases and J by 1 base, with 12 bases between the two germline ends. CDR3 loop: CASSQDWNSNNYGYTF. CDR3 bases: TGTGCCAGCAGCCAAGATTGGAACAGTAATAACTATGGCTACACCTTC. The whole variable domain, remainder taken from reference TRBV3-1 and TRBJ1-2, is DTAVSQTPKYLVTQMGNDKSIKCEQNLGHDTMYWYKQDSKKFLKIMFSYNNKELIINETVPNRFSPKSPDKAHLNLHINSLELGDSAVYFCASSQDWNSNNYGYTFGSGTRLTVV.

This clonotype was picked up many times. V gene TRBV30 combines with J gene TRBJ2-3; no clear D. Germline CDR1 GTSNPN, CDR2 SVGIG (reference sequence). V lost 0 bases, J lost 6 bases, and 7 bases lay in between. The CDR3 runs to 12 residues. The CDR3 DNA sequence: TGTGCCTGGAGTGTAGTTCAGGATACGCAGTATTTT. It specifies CAWSVVQDTQYF. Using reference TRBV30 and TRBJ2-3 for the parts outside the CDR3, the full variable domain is SQTIHQWPATLVQPVGSPLSLECTVEGTSNPNLYWYRQAAGRGLQLLFYSVGIGQISSEVPQNLSASRPQDRQFILSSKKLLLSDSGFYLCAWSVVQDTQYFGPGTRLTVL.